Shown below are 29 T cell receptor beta chains from a single sample sequenced in a study of cytomegalovirus exposure and HLA in healthy donors. 60 Vbeta and 13 Jbeta primers were used in PCR. Profiling relied on immunoSEQ multiplex PCR, and the TCRdb table lists in-frame clones only, not all of them. The sample holds under 200,000 clones; roughly 80% are singletons and the top ten take about 4.3%. Sequencing was done on a sample of PBMCs. The origin of the receptors is a man younger than 40 in good health and CMV-seronegative.

A word on this clone: The identical CDR3 is also encoded by other nucleotide sequences in the sample. The rearrangement links TRBV7-3 to TRBJ2-6; possibly TRBD2 for D (6 bases). V dropped 3 bases and J dropped 3 bases, with 9 bases sitting between them. CDR1 is SGHTA, CDR2 FQGTGA, per germline. CDR3 size: 15 residues. CDR3 bases: TGTGCCAGCAGCTTGGGGGGTGGTGGGGCCAACGTCCTGACTTTC. Residues: CASSLGGGGANVLTF.

The V call is TRBV7-9, the J call TRBJ1-2, with 7 bases lining up with TRBD1. V dropped 4 bases and J dropped 8; count of bases not matched to a gene: 13. Germline CDR1 reads SEHNR; CDR2 reads FQNEAQ (reference sequence). This CDR3 is built from 15 residues. This CDR3 is CASSSGAQEGGGYTF. Written as DNA, the CDR3 is TGTGCCAGCAGCTCTGGGGCCCAAGAAGGGGGCGGCTACACCTTC.

The V call is TRBV18, the J call TRBJ1-1; D is unresolved. The CDR3 has 14 amino acids. Germline CDR1 reads KGHSH; CDR2 reads LQKENI. V shed 6 bases and J shed 3 bases, with 14 bases lying between them. CDR3 DNA: TGTGCCAGCTCGTCATCGGTTCCGGACACTGAAGCTTTCTTT. This codes for CASSSSVPDTEAFF.

There are a few counts of this clone. The V gene is TRBV6-5, the J gene TRBJ1-1; D is unresolved. Trimming removed 2 bases from V and 4 bases from J, with 17 bases in between. This CDR3 has 16 amino acids. Germline-derived CDR1 and CDR2 are MNHEY and SVGAGI. The CDR3 sequence: CASSYKYREVPTEAFF. The DNA of the CDR3 is TGTGCCAGCAGTTACAAGTACCGGGAAGTCCCCACTGAAGCTTTCTTT.

The chain is built from TRBV6-1 and TRBJ2-5; a possible D gene is TRBD1 (6 bases). The J call may be incorrect, as the DNA end agrees better with TRBJ2-7. There are 16 residues in the CDR3. The germline CDR1 and CDR2 sequences are MNHNS and SASEGT. The CDR3 DNA follows: TGTGCCAGCAGTCAAGACCAGGGGTCGTCCTCCTACGAGCAGTACTTC. Protein: CASSQDQGSSSYEQYF.

The genes are TRBV6-5 and TRBJ1-5; the D gene is possibly TRBD1 (6 bases). V lost 4 bases and J 7 bases, leaving 14 bases between the germline ends. The CDR3 is 14 residues long. Germline CDR1 and CDR2: MNHEY and SVGAGI. Here the CDR3 reads CASSSADSEQPQHF. The CDR3 coding sequence is TGTGCCAGCAGTTCCGCGGACAGTGAACAGCCCCAGCATTTT.

J is TRBJ2-3 and V is TRBV6-6, with D possibly TRBD1 on 6 matching bases. The CDR3 runs 16 residues. Germline V gene data show CDR1 as MNHNY and CDR2 as SVGAGI (reference sequence). V was trimmed by 1 base and J by 0 bases, leaving 11 bases between them. CDR3 bases: TGTGCCAGCAGTTACTTGGGGGCCGGTAGCACAGATACGCAGTATTTT. This translates into CASSYLGAGSTDTQYF.

This clone was counted a few times. The chain uses TRBV7-2 and TRBJ1-2, with TRBD1 identical over 8 bases. Germline V lookup: CDR1 SGHTA, CDR2 FQGNSA. Trimming at V came to 0 bases and at J to 0 bases, leaving 6 bases not matched to a gene. The CDR3 extends over 17 amino acids. Written as DNA, the CDR3 is TGTGCCAGCAGCTTAGCGCAGGGGGCGCGAACTAACTATGGCTACACCTTC. Its protein product is CASSLAQGARTNYGYTF.

This clone came up once. This chain uses TRBV30 with TRBJ2-7; possibly TRBD1 for D (6 bases). The CDR3 spans 12 residues. CDR1 and CDR2 from the germline V gene are GTSNPN and SVGIG (reference sequence). V was pared by 3 bases and J by 2 bases, with 8 bases between. The CDR3 DNA reads TGTGCCTGGAGCAGGGGTCCCTACGAGCAGTACTTC. This codes for CAWSRGPYEQYF. The full variable domain, its missing parts supplied by reference TRBV30 and TRBJ2-7, is SQTIHQWPATLVQPVGSPLSLECTVEGTSNPNLYWYRQAAGRGLQLLFYSVGIGQISSEVPQNLSASRPQDRQFILSSKKLLLSDSGFYLCAWSRGPYEQYFGPGTRLTVT.

This chain connects TRBV7-8 to TRBJ2-2; TRBD2 matches at 12 bases. V gave up 0 bases and J gave up 6 bases; unmatched junction bases: 11. CDR1 is SGHVS and CDR2 is FQNEAQ in the germline V gene. This CDR3 is 19 amino acids long. DNA for the CDR3: TGTGCCAGCAGCTTAGCGTCCCGGGGGCTAGCGGGGGGGCCCGGGGAGCTGTTTTTT. This codes for CASSLASRGLAGGPGELFF.

V and J are TRBV10-3 and TRBJ2-1; D is perhaps TRBD2 (5 bases). V lost 2 bases and J 8 bases, leaving 22 bases between the germline ends. Germline CDR1 reads ENHRY; CDR2 reads SYGVKD. CDR3 size: 17 residues. In DNA form, the CDR3 reads TGTGCCATCAGTGAGCCAGCTACTAGTTTTACTGTCCATGAGCAGTTCTTC. As protein: CAISEPATSFTVHEQFF.

The rearrangement links TRBV28 to TRBJ2-7; unclear D gene. V lost 3 bases and J 1 base, leaving 10 bases between the germline ends. The length of the CDR3 is 14 residues. Germline CDR1 MDHEN, CDR2 SYDVKM. The CDR3 region has the DNA TGTGCCAGCAGTTTCCCCCTTTCGTCCTACGAGCAGTACTTC. Its protein product is CASSFPLSSYEQYF.

This chain connects TRBV15 to TRBJ2-5; the D gene is possibly TRBD2 (5 bases). Germline-derived CDR1 and CDR2 are LNHNV and YYDKDF (reference sequence). CDR3 length equals 15 residues. V dropped 0 bases and J dropped 0 bases, with 8 bases sitting between them. The CDR3 DNA follows: TGTGCCACCAGCAGAGATGGGGAGTACCAAGAGACCCAGTACTTC. Amino acid sequence: CATSRDGEYQETQYF.

The chain has TRBV30 and TRBJ2-2, with D perhaps matching TRBD2 (6 bases). The CDR3 runs 13 residues. Germline values: CDR1 GTSNPN, CDR2 SVGIG (reference sequence). V dropped 0 bases and J dropped 4 bases, with 6 bases sitting between them. CDR3 sequence (DNA): TGTGCCTGGAGTGTCGGGGGCACCGGGGAGCTGTTTTTT. It is translated as CAWSVGGTGELFF.

The genes are TRBV7-3 and TRBJ2-1, with 12 nucleotides matching TRBD1. CDR1 and CDR2 from the germline V gene are SGHTA and FQGTGA. The V and J ends lost 2 bases and 7 bases, in that order; junction bases with no gene match: 6. The CDR3 is made up of 16 amino acids. CDR3 nucleotide sequence: TGTGCCAGCAGCTTACGGGGGGGACAGGGGGCTAATGAGCAGTTCTTC. Translating gives CASSLRGGQGANEQFF.

The CDR3 loop is CASSFTRTYEQYF. The CDR3 coding sequence is TGTGCCAGCAGCTTTACAAGAACCTACGAGCAGTACTTC. The chain joins TRBV7-2 to TRBJ2-7; D call uncertain. V was cut by 3 bases and J by 2 bases, with 8 bases left in between. The CDR3 totals 13 residues. In germline, CDR1 is SGHTA, CDR2 FQGNSA.

This clone was detected only once. The genes are TRBV5-1 and TRBJ2-7, with 14 positions matching TRBD2. Losses at the gene ends were 4 bases for V and 1 base for J; bases not matched to a gene: 7. This CDR3 spans 17 amino acids. CDR1 is SGHRS and CDR2 is YFSETQ in the germline V gene. The CDR3 is CASSGTSGSVSSYEQYF. The CDR3 bases are TGCGCCAGCAGCGGGACTAGCGGGAGTGTAAGTTCCTACGAGCAGTACTTC.

The chain recombines TRBV9 with TRBJ2-7; 13 bases map to TRBD2. Trimming cost V 3 bases and J 3 bases; bases outside gene matches: 6. Germline V gene sequence: CDR1 SGDLS, CDR2 YYNGEE. There are 16 residues in the CDR3. The CDR3 sequence is CASSAGLAGMSYEQYF. In nucleotides, the CDR3 is TGTGCCAGCAGCGCGGGACTAGCGGGAATGAGCTACGAGCAGTACTTC. Supplemented by reference TRBV9 and TRBJ2-7, the full variable domain reads DSGVTQTPKHLITATGQRVTLRCSPRSGDLSVYWYQQSLDQGLQFLIQYYNGEERAKGNILERFSAQQFPDLHSELNLSSLELGDSALYFCASSAGLAGMSYEQYFGPGTRLTVT.

This rearrangement joins TRBV27 to TRBJ2-1; 8 bases match TRBD2. V lost 5 bases and J lost 14; bases outside the gene matches: 8. Germline V gene sequence: CDR1 MNHEY, CDR2 SMNVEV (reference sequence). The CDR3 covers 12 residues. The CDR3 here is CASSTTSGAEFF. CDR3 sequence (DNA): TGTGCCAGCAGTACTACTAGCGGAGCTGAGTTCTTC.

The chain carries TRBV9 and TRBJ1-4; D may be TRBD1 (5 bases). V gave up 3 bases and J gave up 6 bases, with 15 bases separating them. The CDR3 sequence is 15 residues long. CDR1 is SGDLS and CDR2 is YYNGEE in the germline V gene. This CDR3 is CASSAFQGWDEKLFF. The DNA for the CDR3 is TGTGCCAGCAGCGCCTTCCAGGGATGGGATGAAAAACTGTTTTTT.

This chain joins TRBV10-3 and TRBJ2-5; the match to TRBD1 covers 8 bases. The junction had 5 bases not matched to a gene; V was cut back by 3 bases and J by 5 bases. Germline CDR1 ENHRY, CDR2 SYGVKD. This CDR3 has 14 amino acids. In DNA form, the CDR3 reads TGTGCCATCAGTGACGGGACAGGTCCCGAGACCCAGTACTTC. It yields the protein CAISDGTGPETQYF.

V usage is TRBV6-5 and J usage is TRBJ1-2, with D hard to call. The CDR3 spans 13 residues. V lost 6 bases and J lost 0, with 8 bases in between. Germline V CDR1 and CDR2: MNHEY, SVGAGI. CDR3 DNA: TGTGCCAGCAGCCTACTAACTAACTATGGCTACACCTTC. Translation gives CASSLLTNYGYTF.

V gene TRBV6-5 combines with J gene TRBJ1-1; a weak D match, TRBD1 (5 bases). Per the germline V gene, CDR1 is MNHEY and CDR2 is SVGAGI. This CDR3 is built from 14 residues. The V end lost 6 bases, the J end lost 4 bases, and 15 bases lay between the germline ends. The CDR3 DNA is TGTGCCAGCAGCAGTGGACAACCGAGCACTGAAGCTTTCTTT. Encoded protein: CASSSGQPSTEAFF.

The chain has TRBV7-6 and TRBJ1-3; no clear D gene. This CDR3 region has 15 residues. Trimming pared 1 base from V and 3 bases from J, leaving 10 bases between. The germline gives CDR1 SGHVS, CDR2 FNYEAQ. CDR3 sequence (DNA): TGTGCCAGCAGCTTAGAAAGCCGGTTTGGAAACACCATATATTTT. Amino acid sequence: CASSLESRFGNTIYF.

The chain is built from TRBV13 and TRBJ1-2; no reliable D call. V gave up 0 bases and J gave up 1 base, with 12 bases separating them. Per germline, CDR1 PRHDT and CDR2 FYEKMQ (reference sequence). The CDR3 is made up of 16 amino acids. This CDR3 reads CASSLGGTGFNYGYTF. The CDR3 DNA reads as TGTGCCAGCAGCTTAGGCGGTACCGGGTTTAACTATGGCTACACCTTC.

This chain uses TRBV29-1 with TRBJ1-2; D remains ambiguous. This CDR3 contains 13 residues. The germline V and J ends were trimmed by 2 bases and 5 bases, with 12 bases remaining between them. Germline CDR1 reads SQVTM; CDR2 reads ANQGSEA. CDR3 protein: CSVEWAGSYGYTF. The CDR3 nucleotides read TGCAGCGTTGAATGGGCAGGATCGTATGGCTACACCTTC.

This rearrangement joins TRBV7-9 to TRBJ1-6; TRBD1 matches 10 bases. V dropped 5 bases and J dropped 9; count of bases not matched to a gene: 13. CDR3 length: 17 amino acids. Germline-derived CDR1 and CDR2 are SEHNR and FQNEAQ (reference sequence). The CDR3 is CASSPGGGQGFRSPLHF. CDR3 DNA: TGTGCCAGCAGCCCCGGAGGGGGACAGGGGTTCCGTTCACCCCTCCACTTT.

The chain carries TRBV5-1 and TRBJ2-3; 13 nucleotides agree with TRBD2. V lost 4 bases to trimming and J lost 3 bases; unmatched junction nucleotides: 5. The CDR3 spans 16 residues. Looked up from germline, CDR1 is SGHRS and CDR2 is YFSETQ. The chain's CDR3 is CASSPGLAGSTDTQYF. The CDR3 DNA reads TGCGCCAGCAGCCCGGGACTAGCGGGGTCTACAGATACGCAGTATTTT.

This sequence joins TRBV5-6 and TRBJ1-1; TRBD1 is a possible D gene (5 bases). V was cut by 3 bases and J by 5 bases, with 17 bases left in between. CDR1 is SGHDT, CDR2 YYEEEE, per germline. The CDR3 has 15 amino acids. CDR3 residues: CASSSEGGAKTEAFF. DNA for the CDR3: TGTGCCAGCAGCTCAGAGGGAGGGGCGAAAACTGAAGCTTTCTTT.